This TCR beta chain was obtained from a study of blood T cell repertoires in COVID-19. Looking at the study overall: Samples taken during acute and convalescent COVID-19 were collected in the United States, Italy and Spain.

As processed by the authors: Reference gene primer amplification in the assay estimated nucleated cell counts. The protocol was immunoSEQ multiplex PCR, while the TCRdb copy is restricted to in-frame clones and leaves out a portion. That table gives V, J and clone size, and the DNA gave D and trimming. The sample lists 65,000 to 75,000 clones; roughly 80% were seen once. The CDR3 runs to 15 residues. CDR1 and CDR2 (germline): SGHRS, YFSETQ. With 4 bases clipped from V and 2 bases from J, the junction kept 8 bases outside the gene matches. This sequence originates from a woman older than 75 with acute or convalescent COVID-19. What was sequenced was peripheral blood. The chain links TRBV5-1 to TRBJ2-7, with TRBD1 identical over 8 bases. CDR3 sequence (DNA): TGCGCCAGCAGCCTCGGGACAGGAACTACCTACGAGCAGTACTTC. Translated, it gives CASSLGTGTTYEQYF.